This T cell receptor beta chain derives from a study of beta chain features in type 1 diabetes. CDR1 is LNHDA and CDR2 is SQIVND in the germline V gene (reference sequence). Trimming shortened V by 6 bases and J by 0 bases, and 14 bases separated the two germline ends. The CDR3 is 16 amino acids. About this clone itself: What it recognizes is unknown.

What was sequenced were expressed TCRB transcripts, since all of the isolated RNA had been reverse transcribed. About 3.57 million reads, on average, came from each naive, central memory and regulatory T cell sample. Sequencing used immunoSEQ multiplex PCR; TCRdb keeps in-frame clones, though not all of them. The top ten hold 0.028% of the sample, which has roughly 250,000 clones, around 20% seen once. Findings of the study overall: Across all four CD4+ subsets, people with type 1 diabetes showed modestly shorter TCRB CDR3s.

The sequencing input was naive CD4+ T cells from blood. The receptor comes from a woman in her forties with type 1 diabetes. J is TRBJ2-2 and V is TRBV19; D is unclear. In DNA, the CDR3 is TGTGCCAGTAGCCCGGGTGGAAACGCGAACACCGGGGAGCTGTTTTTT. Residues: CASSPGGNANTGELFF.